This is a list of T cell receptor beta chains from one sample in a study of cytomegalovirus exposure and HLA in healthy donors. Produced via immunoSEQ multiplex PCR; TCRdb's table is partial and in-frame only. The profile covers over 100,000 clones, with roughly three fifths appearing a single time and 1.5% to 1.9% taken by the ten largest. The specimen sequenced was PBMCs. The receptors stem from a man aged 18-30 years in good health and CMV-seronegative. CDR3s include the opening cysteine and the closing phenylalanine or tryptophan. Expanded clones are given a class, and other clones once, few, many or no size at all.

>TRBJ2-7|NA|TRBV20-1
CSARVGGEQYF
>TRBJ2-1|once|TRBV11-3
CASSLTLGGSHNEQFF
>TRBJ1-1|NA|TRBV7-9
CASSLRMGGAFF
>TRBJ2-7|NA|TRBV28
CASSLVGSDEQYF
>TRBJ1-1|NA|TRBV21-1
CASSTTGTEHEAFF
>TRBJ2-1|few|TRBV6-4
CASSDSYRATSGSKNEQFF
>TRBJ2-7|NA|TRBV27
CASSRTNREGQYF
>TRBJ2-1|once|TRBV7-9
CASGTGGNEQFF
>TRBJ2-3|NA|TRBV2
CARQGISRTDTQYF
>TRBJ1-1|NA|TRBV7-8
CASSQSGFRTEAFF
>TRBJ1-1|NA|TRBV7-9
CASSLVPRGTYTEAFF
>TRBJ1-5|NA|TRBV2
CASNLGGPRDQPQHF
>TRBJ2-7|NA|TRBV4-2
CASSQGAGGSAEQYF
>TRBJ2-3|NA|TRBV28
CASSSWTSGGASFPEINTDTQYF
>TRBJ2-4|NA|TRBV12-5
CASGLFGGRKAKNIQYF
>TRBJ2-1|NA|TRBV5-6
CASSGIVGAGWNEQFF
>TRBJ2-3|NA|TRBV2
CASSPSGRAGDTQYF
>TRBJ2-7|NA|TRBV7-9
CSSSPMPRTGGDYEQYF
>TRBJ2-2|few|TRBV27
CASSSQNGGPAGGELFF
>TRBJ2-1|NA|TRBV7-9
CASSGIAGGAYNEQFF
>TRBJ2-7|few|TRBV19
CASRGQFDYEQYF
>TRBJ1-1|once|TRBV27
CASSLQRPNTEAFF
>TRBJ2-7|few|TRBV5-1
CASSAERRGFEQYF
>TRBJ2-7|NA|TRBV19
CASSLAGATTLGQYF
>TRBJ2-2|few|TRBV2
CARSGTSLAGGGELFF
>TRBJ2-1|NA|TRBV5-4
CASSSPGANNEQFF
>TRBJ1-1|NA|TRBV6-6
CASSYGTGGRNTEAFF
>TRBJ1-5|NA|TRBV30
CAWRGPGGQPQHF
>TRBJ2-5|NA|TRBV30
CAWSEKPTQYF
>TRBJ2-3|NA|TRBV27
CASSEGQYTDTQYF
>TRBJ2-6|NA|TRBV18
CASSKKRAGSSGANVLTF
>TRBJ2-3|once|TRBV30
CAWDYFAKDTQYF
>TRBJ1-1|NA|TRBV7-9
CASSLGGEAFF
>TRBJ1-1|few|TRBV6-6
CASSYSAENTEAFF
>TRBJ2-7|NA|TRBV27
CASSFRPGGSYEQYF